The sequence of this T cell receptor beta chain was determined in a study of shared clonotypes between healthy human individuals. Study-wide context: Used for every donor were three CD4 naive, three CD4 memory, two CD8 naive and one CD8 memory plate.

The naive CD8 subset, CD45RO-negative cells positively selected for CCR7, excluded terminally differentiated effector memory CD45RA+ cells. Generated by immunoSEQ multiplex PCR, the TCRdb table keeps only in-frame clones and is missing some. The table lists hundreds of thousands of clones, about 98% of them singletons. V was cut by 3 bases and J by 2 bases, with 16 bases left in between. The CDR3 extends over 16 amino acids. Germline CDR1 WSHSY, CDR2 SAAADI. The origin of this receptor is a man aged 25 to 40 in good health. The sequencing sample was made of naive CD8+ T cells sorted from blood. The rearrangement uses TRBV10-2 and TRBJ1-2; a weak D match, TRBD1 (6 bases). The CDR3 is CASSDSNPDRNYGYTF. The CDR3 nucleotides read TGCGCCAGCAGTGACTCGAACCCTGACAGGAACTATGGCTACACCTTC.